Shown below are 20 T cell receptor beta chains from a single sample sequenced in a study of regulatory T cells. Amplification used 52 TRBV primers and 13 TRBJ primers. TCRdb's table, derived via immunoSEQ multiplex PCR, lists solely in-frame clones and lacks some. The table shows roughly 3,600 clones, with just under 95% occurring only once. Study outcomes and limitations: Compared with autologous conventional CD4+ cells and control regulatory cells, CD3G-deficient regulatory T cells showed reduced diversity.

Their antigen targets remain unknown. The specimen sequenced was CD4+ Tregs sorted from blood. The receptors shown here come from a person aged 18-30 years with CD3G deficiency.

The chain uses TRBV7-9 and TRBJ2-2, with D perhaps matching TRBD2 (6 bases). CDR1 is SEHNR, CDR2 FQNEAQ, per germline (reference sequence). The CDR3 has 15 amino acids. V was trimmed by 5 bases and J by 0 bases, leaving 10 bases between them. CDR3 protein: CASSETGANTGELFF. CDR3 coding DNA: TGTGCCAGCAGCGAGACGGGGGCGAACACCGGGGAGCTGTTTTTT.

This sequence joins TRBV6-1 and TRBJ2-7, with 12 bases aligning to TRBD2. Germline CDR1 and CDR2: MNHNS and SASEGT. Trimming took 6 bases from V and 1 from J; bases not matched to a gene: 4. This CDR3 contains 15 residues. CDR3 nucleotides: TGTGCCAGCAGGAGGACTAGCGGGGAATCCTACGAGCAGTACTTC. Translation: CASRRTSGESYEQYF.

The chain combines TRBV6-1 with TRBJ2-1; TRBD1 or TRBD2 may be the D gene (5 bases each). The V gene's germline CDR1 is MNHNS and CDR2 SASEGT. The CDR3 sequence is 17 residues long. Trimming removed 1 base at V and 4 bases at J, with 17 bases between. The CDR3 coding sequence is TGTGCCAGCAGTGAAGGTTACAGGCTAGCAGTTTACAATGAGCAGTTCTTC. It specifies CASSEGYRLAVYNEQFF.

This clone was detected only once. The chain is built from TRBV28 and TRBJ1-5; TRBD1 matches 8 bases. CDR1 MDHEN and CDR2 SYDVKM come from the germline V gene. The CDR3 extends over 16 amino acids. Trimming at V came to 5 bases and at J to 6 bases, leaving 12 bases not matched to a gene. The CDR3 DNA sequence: TGTGCCAGCAGTCCTCTGGACAGGGCGCCGGGTCAGCCCCAGCATTTT. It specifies CASSPLDRAPGQPQHF.

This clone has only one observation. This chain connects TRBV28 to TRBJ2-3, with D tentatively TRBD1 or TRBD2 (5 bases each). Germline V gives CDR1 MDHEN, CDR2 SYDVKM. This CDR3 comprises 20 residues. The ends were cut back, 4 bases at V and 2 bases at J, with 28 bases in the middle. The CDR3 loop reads CASSSLGARGSGGNTDTQYF. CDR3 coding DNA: TGTGCCAGCAGTTCATTGGGTGCCCGGGGCTCAGGAGGTAACACAGATACGCAGTATTTT.

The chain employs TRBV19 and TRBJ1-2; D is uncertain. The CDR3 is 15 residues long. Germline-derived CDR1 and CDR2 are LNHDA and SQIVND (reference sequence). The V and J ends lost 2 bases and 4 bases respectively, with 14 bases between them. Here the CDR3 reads CASSISGHSLYGYTF. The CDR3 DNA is TGTGCCAGTAGTATATCGGGTCACAGTCTCTATGGCTACACCTTC. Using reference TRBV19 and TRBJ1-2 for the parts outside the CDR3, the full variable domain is DGGITQSPKYLFRKEGQNVTLSCEQNLNHDAMYWYRQDPGQGLRLIYYSQIVNDFQKGDIAEGYSVSREKKESFPLTVTSAQKNPTAFYLCASSISGHSLYGYTFGSGTRLTVV.

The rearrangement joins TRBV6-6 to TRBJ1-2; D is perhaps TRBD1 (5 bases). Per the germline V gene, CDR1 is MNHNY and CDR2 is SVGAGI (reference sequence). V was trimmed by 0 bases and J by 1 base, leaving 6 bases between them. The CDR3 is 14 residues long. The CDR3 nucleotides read TGTGCCAGCAGTTACTCCGGACATAACTATGGCTACACCTTC. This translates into CASSYSGHNYGYTF.

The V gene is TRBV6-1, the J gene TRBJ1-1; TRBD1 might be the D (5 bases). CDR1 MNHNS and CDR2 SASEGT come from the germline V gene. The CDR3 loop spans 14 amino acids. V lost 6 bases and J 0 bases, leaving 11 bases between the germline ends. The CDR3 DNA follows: TGTGCCAGCAGGATGGGACGGATGAACACTGAAGCTTTCTTT. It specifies CASRMGRMNTEAFF.

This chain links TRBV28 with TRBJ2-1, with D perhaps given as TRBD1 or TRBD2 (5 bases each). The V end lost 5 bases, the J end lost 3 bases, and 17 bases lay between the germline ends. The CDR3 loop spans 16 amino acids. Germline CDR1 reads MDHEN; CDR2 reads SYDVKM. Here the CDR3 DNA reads TGTGCCAGCAGTCCCGAGGGGCGTGGCCGCTACAATGAGCAGTTCTTC. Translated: CASSPEGRGRYNEQFF.

The CDR3 spells CASSLDRPYDTQYF. The DNA for the CDR3 is TGTGCCAGCAGCTTAGACAGGCCCTATGATACGCAGTATTTT. V is TRBV7-9 and J is TRBJ2-3, with D possibly matching TRBD1 (5 bases). The V end was cut by 1 base, the J end by 6 bases, with 11 bases between. CDR1 is SEHNR, CDR2 FQNEAQ, per germline (reference sequence). This CDR3 has 14 residues.

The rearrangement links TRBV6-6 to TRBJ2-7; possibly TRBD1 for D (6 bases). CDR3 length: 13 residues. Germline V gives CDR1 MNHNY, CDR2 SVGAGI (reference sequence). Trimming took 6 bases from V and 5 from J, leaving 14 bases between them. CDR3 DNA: TGTGCCAGCAGCCATTATCGGACAGACGAGCAGTACTTC. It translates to CASSHYRTDEQYF.

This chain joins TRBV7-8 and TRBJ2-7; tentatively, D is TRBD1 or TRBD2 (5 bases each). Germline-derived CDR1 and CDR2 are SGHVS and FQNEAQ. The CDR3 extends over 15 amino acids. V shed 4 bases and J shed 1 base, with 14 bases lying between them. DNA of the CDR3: TGTGCCAGCAGCTCGCAGCCGGGACGGTCCTACGAGCAGTACTTC. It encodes CASSSQPGRSYEQYF.

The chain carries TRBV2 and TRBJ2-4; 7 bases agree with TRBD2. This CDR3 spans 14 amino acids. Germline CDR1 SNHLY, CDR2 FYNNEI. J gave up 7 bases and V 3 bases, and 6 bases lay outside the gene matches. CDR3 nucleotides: TGTGCCAGCAGTGATGGGGAGGGCAGGAACATTCAGTACTTC. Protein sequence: CASSDGEGRNIQYF.

The CDR3 is CASSFGQAVYEQYF. Here the CDR3 DNA reads TGTGCCAGCAGTTTTGGACAGGCGGTTTACGAGCAGTACTTC. This chain links TRBV28 with TRBJ2-7; 7 bases are shared with TRBD1. This CDR3 region has 14 residues. The J segment lost 4 bases and the V segment lost 3 bases, leaving 6 bases of the junction unmatched. Germline V lookup: CDR1 MDHEN, CDR2 SYDVKM.

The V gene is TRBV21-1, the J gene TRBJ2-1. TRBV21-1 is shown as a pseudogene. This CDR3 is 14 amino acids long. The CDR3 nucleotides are TGTGCCAGCAGATACGAAAGGGGGGTTCGGGAGCAGTTCTTC. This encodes CASRYERGVREQFF.

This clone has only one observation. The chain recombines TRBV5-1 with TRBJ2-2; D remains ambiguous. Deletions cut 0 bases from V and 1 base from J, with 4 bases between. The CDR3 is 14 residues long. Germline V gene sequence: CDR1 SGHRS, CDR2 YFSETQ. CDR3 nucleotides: TGCGCCAGCAGCTTGGAACGGAACACCGGGGAGCTGTTTTTT. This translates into CASSLERNTGELFF. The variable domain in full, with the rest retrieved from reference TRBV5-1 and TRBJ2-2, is KAGVTQTPRYLIKTRGQQVTLSCSPISGHRSVSWYQQTPGQGLQFLFEYFSETQRNKGNFPGRFSGRQFSNSRSEMNVSTLELGDSALYLCASSLERNTGELFFGEGSRLTVL.

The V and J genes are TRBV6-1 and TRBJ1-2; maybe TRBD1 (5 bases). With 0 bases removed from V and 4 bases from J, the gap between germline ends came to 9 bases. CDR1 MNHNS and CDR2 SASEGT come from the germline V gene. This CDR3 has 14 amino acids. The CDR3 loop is CASSEARGRYGYTF. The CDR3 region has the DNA TGTGCCAGCAGTGAAGCGAGGGGCCGCTATGGCTACACCTTC.

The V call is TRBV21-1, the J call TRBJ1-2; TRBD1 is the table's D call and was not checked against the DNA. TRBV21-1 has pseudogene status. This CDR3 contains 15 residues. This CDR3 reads CASSKFQGLKDGYTF. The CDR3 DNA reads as TGTGCCAGCAGCAAATTTCAGGGGTTGAAGGATGGCTACACCTTC.

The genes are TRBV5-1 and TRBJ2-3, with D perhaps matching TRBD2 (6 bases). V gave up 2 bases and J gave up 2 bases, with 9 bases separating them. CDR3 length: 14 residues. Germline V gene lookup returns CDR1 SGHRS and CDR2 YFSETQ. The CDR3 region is CASSFGGTTDTQYF. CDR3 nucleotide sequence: TGCGCCAGCAGCTTCGGCGGGACCACAGATACGCAGTATTTT.

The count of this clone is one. CDR3 sequence (DNA): TGTGCCAGCAGTGGGGCAGGGCTTTACGAGCAGTACTTC. Protein sequence: CASSGAGLYEQYF. The chain employs TRBV28 and TRBJ2-7; a weak D match, TRBD1 (5 bases). Trimming took off 5 bases at V and 4 bases at J, with 12 bases between the two ends. The CDR3 length is 13 residues. Germline V gene lookup returns CDR1 MDHEN and CDR2 SYDVKM.